This T cell receptor (beta chain) appears in the sequencing data of a study of shared T cell receptors in the human thymus. With V trimmed by 6 bases and J by 7 bases, 9 bases remained unmatched. The germline V gene encodes CDR1 MNHEY and CDR2 SMNVEV (reference sequence). The CDR3 is made up of 14 amino acids. Produced via immunoSEQ multiplex PCR; TCRdb's table is partial and in-frame only. This table has hundreds of thousands of clones, roughly 86% appearing once. This same sample was also part of a study on human thymus T cells. That source adds: Infants served as donors; they were healthy and Finnish and were having corrective surgery for congenital heart defects. The thymus was resected at corrective cardiac surgery.

Material for sequencing was thymocytes. This receptor was identified in a boy under two years old with a congenital heart defect. This rearrangement joins TRBV27 to TRBJ2-7; TRBD1 matches at 10 bases. CDR3 region: CASRPGQGGREQYF. Written as DNA, the CDR3 is TGTGCCAGCAGGCCCGGACAGGGGGGACGGGAGCAGTACTTC.